There are a few counts of the clone carrying this T cell receptor (beta chain). The data were obtained in a study of blood T cells in healthy people across ages. V lost 5 bases, J lost 0 bases, and 9 bases lay in between. There are 14 residues in the CDR3. Per the germline V gene, CDR1 is MNHEY and CDR2 is SVGAGI. A second PCR, run for about 7 to 11 cycles, used a sample-barcoded 5' primer plus a J-beta primer mix. TCRdb re-called the 5' RACE reads through MiXCR, storing one row per CDR3 protein. Counted here are 850,000 to 1,100,000 distinct CDR3 sequences, 35% to 45% occurring once; the ten biggest clones make up around 13%.

V usage is TRBV6-5 and J usage is TRBJ2-3, with TRBD1 as a possible D gene (6 bases). This sequence originates from a man aged 18 to 29 in good health. The sample was blood. In DNA form, the CDR3 reads TGTGCCAGCAGTAGACAGGTCAGCACAGATACGCAGTATTTT. This codes for CASSRQVSTDTQYF.